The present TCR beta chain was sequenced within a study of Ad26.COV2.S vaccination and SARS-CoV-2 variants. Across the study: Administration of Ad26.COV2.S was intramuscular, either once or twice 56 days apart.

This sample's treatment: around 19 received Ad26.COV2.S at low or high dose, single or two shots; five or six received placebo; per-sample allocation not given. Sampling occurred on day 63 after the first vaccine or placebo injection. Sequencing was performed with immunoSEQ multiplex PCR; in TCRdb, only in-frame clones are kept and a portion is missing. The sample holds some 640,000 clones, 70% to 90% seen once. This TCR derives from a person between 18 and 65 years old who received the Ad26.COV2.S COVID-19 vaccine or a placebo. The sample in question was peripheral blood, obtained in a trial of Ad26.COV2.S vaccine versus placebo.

The CDR3 region has the DNA TGCGCCAGCAGCCAAGTGGTGGGCGTATTGAGTCAGCCCCAGCATTTT. Translating it yields CASSQVVGVLSQPQHF. The chain recombines TRBV4-3 with TRBJ1-5; D gene uncertain. The germline V gene encodes CDR1 LGHNA and CDR2 YSLEER. V was trimmed by 1 base and J by 6 bases, leaving 16 bases between them. CDR3 size: 16 residues.